This note documents a single T cell receptor beta chain sequence. Its antigen is unknown. This entry belongs to a study of vaccination and CD4 T cells after COVID-19. Trimming left V 3 bases short and J 5 bases short, with 8 bases between. The CDR3 runs to 13 residues. Per germline, CDR1 SNHLY and CDR2 FYNNEI. The treatment is: roughly 10-day PBMC culture with coronavirus spike peptide pools or control peptides (ViraFEST assay). At the Johns Hopkins FTIC core, DNA taken from cultured CD4+ T cells was sequenced by way of the Oncomine TCR Beta short-read assay. TCRdb processed the PCR reads anew with MiXCR; each CDR3 protein has one entry. The sample holds more than 10,000 distinct CDR3 sequences, less than 70% seen once.

The TCR comes from a human donor who had recovered from COVID-19. The chain carries TRBV2 and TRBJ1-5; D gene ambiguous. The source material was CD4+ T cells from blood, cultured in vitro. The CDR3 loop is CASSDVRDQPQHF. CDR3 sequence (DNA): TGTGCCAGCAGTGACGTTCGGGATCAGCCCCAGCATTTT.